These 23 T cell receptor beta chains were all obtained from the same sample, sequenced in a study of T cells in tuberculosis. The time point here: new active TB diagnosis, blood taken before or within 7 days of starting treatment. The method was immunoSEQ multiplex PCR; TCRdb's version includes in-frame clones alone and lacks a portion of them. The table has about 53,000 clones, 90% to 95% seen once. Source: PBMCs, taken at tuberculosis diagnosis. The receptors here all came from an adult with tuberculosis.

This clone was recorded once. This CDR3 is CASRRLAGTKTHEQFF. The CDR3 bases are TGTGCCAGCAGACGGCTAGCGGGAACAAAAACTCATGAGCAGTTCTTC. The chain has TRBV27 and TRBJ2-1; 9 nucleotides align to TRBD2. The germline CDR1 and CDR2 sequences are MNHEY and SMNVEV (reference sequence). The CDR3 is 16 residues long. V lost 6 bases to trimming and J lost 8 bases; unmatched junction nucleotides: 14.

The CDR3 sequence: CASKFGTSSYEQYF. The CDR3 DNA sequence: TGCGCCAGCAAGTTTGGGACTAGCAGTTACGAGCAGTACTTC. This chain links TRBV10-1 with TRBJ2-7; 9 positions agree with TRBD2. Germline values: CDR1 WNHNN, CDR2 SYGVQD (reference sequence). After removal of 7 bases from V and 4 bases from J, the junction contained 8 bases not matched to a gene. The CDR3 runs 14 residues.

This clone has only one observation. The J gene is TRBJ1-5, the V gene TRBV19, with D possibly TRBD1 on 5 matching bases. Trimming shortened V by 7 bases and J by 2 bases, and 24 bases separated the two germline ends. The germline V gene has CDR1 LNHDA and CDR2 SQIVND (reference sequence). The CDR3 runs to 18 residues. The CDR3: CASTHTDQGGRRNQPQHF. As DNA, the CDR3 is TGTGCCAGTACCCACACTGATCAGGGAGGGCGGCGCAATCAGCCCCAGCATTTT. The full variable domain, in which reference TRBV19 and TRBJ1-5 provide the parts outside the CDR3, is DGGITQSPKYLFRKEGQNVTLSCEQNLNHDAMYWYRQDPGQGLRLIYYSQIVNDFQKGDIAEGYSVSREKKESFPLTVTSAQKNPTAFYLCASTHTDQGGRRNQPQHFGDGTRLSIL.

The rearrangement uses TRBV11-1 and TRBJ2-1, with a possible D match to TRBD2 (5 bases). Germline CDR1 reads SGHAT; CDR2 reads FQDESV (reference sequence). V dropped 5 bases and J dropped 9 bases, with 11 bases sitting between them. The CDR3 extends over 12 amino acids. The CDR3 nucleotides are TGTGCCAGCAGCACAAAGCGGATTGAGCAGTTCTTC. Translated: CASSTKRIEQFF.

The rearrangement uses TRBV25-1 and TRBJ1-1; 11 nucleotides align to TRBD1. Germline lookup yields CDR1 MGHDK and CDR2 SYGVNS. Losses at the gene ends were 8 bases for V and 4 bases for J; bases not matched to a gene: 9. This CDR3 region has 15 residues. DNA for the CDR3: TGTGCCAGCCGGGGACAGGGGGGAAGGGGCACTGAAGCTTTCTTT. Its protein is CASRGQGGRGTEAFF.

This chain connects TRBV4-1 to TRBJ2-6; tentative D call: TRBD1 (6 bases). Trimming cost V 5 bases and J 4 bases, with 9 bases left between them. CDR1 is MGHRA and CDR2 is YSYEKL in the germline V gene. CDR3 length: 14 residues. CDR3 sequence: CASSTGPGANVLTF. The CDR3 DNA is TGCGCCAGCAGCACAGGGCCCGGGGCCAACGTCCTGACTTTC.

The chain carries TRBV27 and TRBJ2-1; 7 bases are a match to TRBD2. CDR3 length equals 15 residues. Germline V gene data show CDR1 as MNHEY and CDR2 as SMNVEV (reference sequence). The trim removed 2 bases at V and 3 bases at J, leaving 4 bases unmatched. CDR3 protein: CASSLSGTLYNEQFF. CDR3 nucleotide sequence: TGTGCCAGCAGTTTAAGCGGGACCCTCTACAATGAGCAGTTCTTC.

This rearrangement joins TRBV5-1 to TRBJ1-2, with D unclear. CDR1 and CDR2 from the germline V gene are SGHRS and YFSETQ. The CDR3 consists of 13 residues. Trimming cost V 6 bases and J 7 bases, with 16 bases left between them. CDR3: CASNDEGLRGYTF. The DNA of the CDR3 is TGCGCCAGCAACGACGAGGGATTGCGTGGCTACACCTTC. Combining the CDR3 with reference TRBV5-1 and TRBJ1-2 gives the whole variable domain KAGVTQTPRYLIKTRGQQVTLSCSPISGHRSVSWYQQTPGQGLQFLFEYFSETQRNKGNFPGRFSGRQFSNSRSEMNVSTLELGDSALYLCASNDEGLRGYTFGSGTRLTVV.

The chain carries TRBV5-6 and TRBJ2-1; TRBD2 matches at 8 bases. Per germline, CDR1 SGHDT and CDR2 YYEEEE. With V trimmed by 0 bases and J by 4 bases, 9 bases remained unmatched. CDR3 size: 17 residues. CDR3 residues: CASSLVIGLAGYNEQFF. The CDR3 DNA is TGTGCCAGCAGCTTGGTAATCGGGCTAGCGGGTTACAATGAGCAGTTCTTC.

V gene TRBV11-2 combines with J gene TRBJ2-5, with D maybe TRBD1 (5 bases). Looked up from germline, CDR1 is SGHAT and CDR2 is FQNNGV. Trimming left V 1 base short and J 2 bases short, with 8 bases between. The CDR3 spans 14 residues. Here the CDR3 reads CASSLGTFQETQYF. The CDR3 bases are TGTGCCAGCAGCTTAGGGACATTTCAAGAGACCCAGTACTTC.

CDR3 nucleotide sequence: TGCGCCAGCAGCCCCGTCCGACAGGGGTGGGAGACCCAGTACTTC. Amino acid sequence: CASSPVRQGWETQYF. The chain joins TRBV5-1 to TRBJ2-5; TRBD1 matches at 8 bases. There are 15 residues in the CDR3. Germline V gives CDR1 SGHRS, CDR2 YFSETQ. V dropped 4 bases and J dropped 5; count of bases not matched to a gene: 10.

The chain employs TRBV28 and TRBJ2-3; unclear D gene. V lost 3 bases and J lost 0, with 7 bases in between. Per germline, CDR1 MDHEN and CDR2 SYDVKM. This CDR3 has 14 residues. The CDR3, as DNA: TGTGCCAGCAGTTTTTCAGGAAGCACAGATACGCAGTATTTT. Translated: CASSFSGSTDTQYF.

The gene calls are TRBV10-3 and TRBJ2-1, with 10 bases that match TRBD2. There are 17 residues in the CDR3. The V gene's germline CDR1 is ENHRY and CDR2 SYGVKD. Trimming removed 2 bases from V and 5 bases from J; junction bases left unmatched: 9. CDR3 region: CAISEPRLAGDNNEQFF. The CDR3 region has the DNA TGTGCCATCAGTGAGCCGAGGCTAGCGGGAGACAACAATGAGCAGTTCTTC.

The chain uses TRBV29-1 and TRBJ1-1; 8 bases match TRBD1. With V trimmed by 3 bases and J by 0 bases, 3 bases remained unmatched. Germline-derived CDR1 and CDR2 are SQVTM and ANQGSEA. CDR3 size: 14 residues. For the CDR3, the DNA is TGCAGCGTTGATCGGACAGGGTTGAACACTGAAGCTTTCTTT. It encodes CSVDRTGLNTEAFF.

The rearrangement uses TRBV6-5 and TRBJ2-1; the D gene is possibly TRBD2 (6 bases). Germline CDR1 is MNHEY and CDR2 is SVGAGI. This CDR3 has 14 residues. Trimming left V 2 bases short and J 7 bases short, with 12 bases between. CDR3 nucleotide sequence: TGTGCCAGCAGTTACCGGGAGAGATCGAATGAGCAGTTCTTC. Translation gives CASSYRERSNEQFF.

This chain connects TRBV30 to TRBJ1-2, with D hard to call. Germline lookup yields CDR1 GTSNPN and CDR2 SVGIG (reference sequence). The germline V and J ends were trimmed by 0 bases and 4 bases, with 15 bases remaining between them. The CDR3 is made up of 15 amino acids. The DNA for the CDR3 is TGTGCCTGGAGTGTACCTGGCCCCTCGGGCTATGGCTACACCTTC. Protein sequence: CAWSVPGPSGYGYTF.

The chain couples TRBV18 to TRBJ2-7; no clear D gene. The V and J ends lost 6 bases and 7 bases respectively, with 10 bases between them. The CDR3 totals 11 residues. Per the germline V gene, CDR1 is KGHSH and CDR2 is LQKENI. CDR3 sequence reads: CASSPLGEQYF. The CDR3 DNA is TGTGCCAGCTCCCCCCTCGGGGAGCAGTACTTC.

The chain is built from TRBV5-6 and TRBJ2-4, with TRBD2 matching 7 bases. This CDR3 has 16 amino acids. V lost 2 bases to trimming and J lost 0 bases; unmatched junction nucleotides: 5. Germline V gene data show CDR1 as SGHDT and CDR2 as YYEEEE. The CDR3 loop reads CASSFRLAVAKNIQYF. The DNA of the CDR3 is TGTGCCAGCAGCTTCCGACTAGCTGTAGCCAAAAACATTCAGTACTTC.

V and J are TRBV7-2 and TRBJ2-7; 9 nucleotides match TRBD2. CDR1 and CDR2 (germline): SGHTA, FQGNSA. J gave up 5 bases and V 4 bases, and 6 bases lay outside the gene matches. The CDR3 length is 14 residues. The CDR3 sequence is CASSSEGLAHEQYF. The CDR3 DNA reads as TGTGCCAGCAGCTCCGAGGGACTAGCACACGAGCAGTACTTC.

This rearrangement joins TRBV5-6 to TRBJ1-1, with 7 nucleotides matching TRBD1. The CDR3 consists of 14 residues. The germline gives CDR1 SGHDT, CDR2 YYEEEE. Trimming removed 0 bases from V and 4 bases from J; junction bases left unmatched: 3. The CDR3 loop reads CASSLVGGGTEAFF. The CDR3, as DNA: TGTGCCAGCAGCTTGGTAGGGGGCGGCACTGAAGCTTTCTTT.

V gene TRBV5-4 combines with J gene TRBJ2-3; 8 nucleotides match TRBD2. This CDR3 has 16 amino acids. Trimming removed 4 bases from V and 2 bases from J; junction bases left unmatched: 9. From germline, CDR1 is SGHNT and CDR2 YYREEE (reference sequence). DNA for the CDR3: TGTGCCAGCAGCCGACGACTAGCGACCAACACAGATACGCAGTATTTT. Its protein is CASSRRLATNTDTQYF.

The chain recombines TRBV11-2 with TRBJ2-2; 9 bases fit TRBD2. J lost 9 bases, V lost 5 bases, and 13 bases had no gene match. The CDR3 spans 16 residues. The V gene's germline CDR1 is SGHAT and CDR2 FQNNGV. The CDR3 is CASSPRLAEPHRELFF. The CDR3 bases are TGTGCCAGCAGCCCCCGACTAGCGGAACCTCACCGGGAGCTGTTTTTT.

This clone has just one count. The chain is built from TRBV5-6 and TRBJ1-1; D is possibly TRBD1 (5 bases). CDR1 SGHDT and CDR2 YYEEEE come from the germline V gene. Trimming pared 4 bases from V and 11 bases from J, leaving 27 bases between. There are 16 residues in the CDR3. CDR3 nucleotide sequence: TGTGCCAGCAGCCAGGTTCTACAGGCCGAAAAGACGTCGGCTTTCTTT. Its protein is CASSQVLQAEKTSAFF.